These T cell receptor beta chains were read from a single sample in a study of T cell repertoires in cytomegalovirus infection. TCRdb re-derived calls from the reads in MiXCR, one entry per CDR3 protein. Among under 100,000 distinct CDR3 sequences listed, less than 4.5% were seen once. Sequencing used PBMCs. The receptors were sampled from a human donor in good health (CMV status not recorded). Some clones in this sample may be carry-over from other donors' samples. Both conserved end residues are part of each CDR3. D genes are given only for firm matches. Only part of the rows carry a size: once, few, many, or a class if the clone is expanded.

J gene: TRBJ1-1
D gene: TRBD1
V gene: TRBV7-9
clone size: many
CDR3 DNA: TGTGCCAGCAGACAGGGGAGAAACACTGAAGCTTTCTTT
CDR3 protein: CASRQGRNTEAFF

J gene: TRBJ2-7
D gene: NA
V gene: TRBV11-1
clone size: many
CDR3 DNA: TGTGCCAGCAGCCCCCGAAGGACGGCCGCCAAGCAGTACTTC
CDR3 protein: CASSPRRTAAKQYF

J gene: TRBJ2-3
D gene: NA
V gene: TRBV28
clone size: many
CDR3 DNA: TGTGCCAGCAGCCCCTACGGGGGGCCATCCACAGATACGCAGTATTTT
CDR3 protein: CASSPYGGPSTDTQYF

J gene: TRBJ2-3
D gene: NA
V gene: TRBV19
clone size: many
CDR3 DNA: TGTGCCAGTAGTGATGGCCGGCGGGTGGCAGATACGCAGTATTTT
CDR3 protein: CASSDGRRVADTQYF

J gene: TRBJ1-1
D gene: NA
V gene: TRBV6-5
clone size: many
CDR3 DNA: TGTGCCAGCAGTTACTCGAGGGGTGGCACTGAAGCTTTCTTT
CDR3 protein: CASSYSRGGTEAFF

J gene: TRBJ2-6
D gene: NA
V gene: TRBV7-2
clone size: many
CDR3 DNA: TGTGCCAGCAGCTATTACAGGGACTCTGGGGCCAACGTCCTGACTTTC
CDR3 protein: CASSYYRDSGANVLTF

J gene: TRBJ1-1
D gene: NA
V gene: TRBV29-1
clone size: many
CDR3 DNA: TGCAGCGTTTCCTCAGGGTTTTTGGCTTTCTTT
CDR3 protein: CSVSSGFLAFF

J gene: TRBJ1-1
D gene: NA
V gene: TRBV28
clone size: many
CDR3 DNA: TGTGCCAGCAATCCCTTAAGGGTGAACACTGAAGCTTTCTTT
CDR3 protein: CASNPLRVNTEAFF

J gene: TRBJ2-7
D gene: NA
V gene: TRBV7-2
clone size: many
CDR3 DNA: TGTGCCAGCAGCCCGTTAGGGCGGTACGAGCAGTACTTC
CDR3 protein: CASSPLGRYEQYF

J gene: TRBJ2-5
D gene: NA
V gene: TRBV5-5
clone size: few
CDR3 DNA: TGTGTCAGCAGCGAACAATCCCGACATTGGGAGACCCAGTACTTC
CDR3 protein: CVSSEQSRHWETQYF

J gene: TRBJ2-5
D gene: NA
V gene: TRBV25-1
clone size: many
CDR3 DNA: TGTGCCAGCAGCGACAAACACACCCAAAAAGAGACCCAGTACTTC
CDR3 protein: CASSDKHTQKETQYF

J gene: TRBJ1-4
D gene: NA
V gene: TRBV6-2/TRBV6-3
clone size: many
CDR3 DNA: TGTGCCAGCAGGGACCGCACGGGCGAAAAACTGTTTTTT
CDR3 protein: CASRDRTGEKLFF

J gene: TRBJ1-1
D gene: NA
V gene: TRBV27
clone size: many
CDR3 DNA: TGTGCCAGCAGTTTATCAGTGAACACTGAAGCTTTCTTT
CDR3 protein: CASSLSVNTEAFF

J gene: TRBJ1-3
D gene: NA
V gene: TRBV27
clone size: many
CDR3 DNA: TGTGCCAGCAGTTCCTACGACAGGGGAAACACCATATATTTT
CDR3 protein: CASSSYDRGNTIYF

J gene: TRBJ1-3
D gene: NA
V gene: TRBV7-2
clone size: many
CDR3 DNA: TGTGCCAGCAGCTCTCAAGGGGGGAGCTCTGGAAACACCATATATTTT
CDR3 protein: CASSSQGGSSGNTIYF

J gene: TRBJ2-2
D gene: TRBD2
V gene: TRBV20-1
clone size: many
CDR3 DNA: TGCAGTGCTAGAGTAGCGGGGCTTGCCACCGGGGAGCTGTTTTTT
CDR3 protein: CSARVAGLATGELFF

J gene: TRBJ2-7
D gene: NA
V gene: TRBV7-9
clone size: many
CDR3 DNA: TGTGCCAGCAGTTCGTCCCTTTTGGAGCAGTACTTC
CDR3 protein: CASSSSLLEQYF

J gene: TRBJ2-2
D gene: NA
V gene: TRBV7-9
clone size: many
CDR3 DNA: TGTGCCAGCAGCCCCAATAGGGACACCGGGGAGCTGTTTTTT
CDR3 protein: CASSPNRDTGELFF

J gene: TRBJ1-2
D gene: NA
V gene: TRBV4-1
clone size: many
CDR3 DNA: TGCGCCAGCAGCCAAGATGACGGCGGATACTATGGCTACACCTTC
CDR3 protein: CASSQDDGGYYGYTF

J gene: TRBJ2-5
D gene: NA
V gene: TRBV7-8
clone size: many
CDR3 DNA: TGTGCCAGCAGCTTAGTGGGGAACCAGTACTTC
CDR3 protein: CASSLVGNQYF

J gene: TRBJ2-5
D gene: NA
V gene: TRBV2
clone size: many
CDR3 DNA: TGTGCCAGCAGTCCCGTGGTTTCGGCCACCCAGTACTTC
CDR3 protein: CASSPVVSATQYF

J gene: TRBJ1-2
D gene: NA
V gene: TRBV7-2
clone size: many
CDR3 DNA: TGTGCCAGCAGCCGGGTCCTCCAGCCCAACTATGGCTACACCTTC
CDR3 protein: CASSRVLQPNYGYTF

J gene: TRBJ2-7
D gene: NA
V gene: TRBV6-6
clone size: many
CDR3 DNA: TGTGCCAGCGGGGATTACGAGCAGTACTTC
CDR3 protein: CASGDYEQYF

J gene: TRBJ1-2
D gene: NA
V gene: TRBV24-1
clone size: NA
CDR3 DNA: TGTGCCACCAGTGCCGCCAGATATGGCTACACCTTC
CDR3 protein: CATSAARYGYTF

J gene: TRBJ1-3
D gene: NA
V gene: TRBV7-4
clone size: many
CDR3 DNA: TGTGCCAGCAGCCTCCCCCAGGGGAAGGGCTCTGGAAACACCATATATTTT
CDR3 protein: CASSLPQGKGSGNTIYF

J gene: TRBJ2-5
D gene: NA
V gene: TRBV28
clone size: many
CDR3 DNA: TGTGCCAGCAGTGCCCAGGGGGGTGGGCAAGAGACCCAGTACTTC
CDR3 protein: CASSAQGGGQETQYF

J gene: TRBJ1-1
D gene: NA
V gene: TRBV5-6
clone size: many
CDR3 DNA: TGTGCCAGCAGCTTCTACAGGCTCGACACTGAAGCTTTCTTT
CDR3 protein: CASSFYRLDTEAFF

J gene: TRBJ2-4
D gene: NA
V gene: TRBV28
clone size: many
CDR3 DNA: TGTGCCAGCAGCTCACTCCACGGCGGTAGCGCCAAAAACATTCAGTACTTC
CDR3 protein: CASSSLHGGSAKNIQYF

J gene: TRBJ1-1
D gene: NA
V gene: TRBV10-3
clone size: many
CDR3 DNA: TGTGCCATCAACGGGCAGGGAATGAACACTGAAGCTTTCTTT
CDR3 protein: CAINGQGMNTEAFF

J gene: TRBJ2-3
D gene: NA
V gene: TRBV11-2
clone size: many
CDR3 DNA: TGTGCCAGCAGGGGGCCAGATACGCAGTATTTT
CDR3 protein: CASRGPDTQYF

J gene: TRBJ2-7
D gene: NA
V gene: TRBV15
clone size: many
CDR3 DNA: TGTGCCACCAGCAGAGCATCGGGATACGAGCAGTACTTC
CDR3 protein: CATSRASGYEQYF

J gene: TRBJ2-3
D gene: TRBD2
V gene: TRBV5-5
clone size: many
CDR3 DNA: TGTGCCAGCAGCTTGTTCGTCGCCGGGGGGGAGCGAGATACGCAGTATTTT
CDR3 protein: CASSLFVAGGERDTQYF

J gene: TRBJ2-5
D gene: TRBD2
V gene: TRBV11-2
clone size: many
CDR3 DNA: TGTGCCAGCAGCTTAGTGACTAGCGGGGGGAAAGAGACCCAGTACTTC
CDR3 protein: CASSLVTSGGKETQYF

J gene: TRBJ1-4
D gene: NA
V gene: TRBV6-5
clone size: many
CDR3 DNA: TGTGCCAGCAGTTTCTACCCACGGCAGTCAACTAATGAAAAACTGTTTTTT
CDR3 protein: CASSFYPRQSTNEKLFF

J gene: TRBJ1-2
D gene: NA
V gene: TRBV28
clone size: many
CDR3 DNA: TGTGCCAGCAGTTTGTGGCAGGAGGGACCCTATGGCTACACCTTC
CDR3 protein: CASSLWQEGPYGYTF

J gene: TRBJ2-2
D gene: NA
V gene: TRBV7-6
clone size: many
CDR3 DNA: TGTGCTAGCAGCTTAGCTGCGAACAGAGGTGCCGGGGAGCTGTTTTTT
CDR3 protein: CASSLAANRGAGELFF

J gene: TRBJ2-7
D gene: NA
V gene: TRBV2
clone size: many
CDR3 DNA: TGTGCCAGCAAAGGCCGCGTCTACGAGCAGTACTTC
CDR3 protein: CASKGRVYEQYF

J gene: TRBJ1-1
D gene: NA
V gene: TRBV7-6
clone size: many
CDR3 DNA: TGTGTAACAGGGTCCTACCCCACTGAAGCTTTCTTT
CDR3 protein: CVTGSYPTEAFF

J gene: TRBJ2-7
D gene: TRBD1
V gene: TRBV28
clone size: many
CDR3 DNA: TGTGCCAGCAGTCTACACACGACAGGGTCGGAGGAGCAGTACTTC
CDR3 protein: CASSLHTTGSEEQYF

J gene: TRBJ2-7
D gene: NA
V gene: TRBV7-9
clone size: many
CDR3 DNA: TGTGCCAGCAGCTTAATCGCGGGGACAGCCTACGAGCAGTACTTC
CDR3 protein: CASSLIAGTAYEQYF